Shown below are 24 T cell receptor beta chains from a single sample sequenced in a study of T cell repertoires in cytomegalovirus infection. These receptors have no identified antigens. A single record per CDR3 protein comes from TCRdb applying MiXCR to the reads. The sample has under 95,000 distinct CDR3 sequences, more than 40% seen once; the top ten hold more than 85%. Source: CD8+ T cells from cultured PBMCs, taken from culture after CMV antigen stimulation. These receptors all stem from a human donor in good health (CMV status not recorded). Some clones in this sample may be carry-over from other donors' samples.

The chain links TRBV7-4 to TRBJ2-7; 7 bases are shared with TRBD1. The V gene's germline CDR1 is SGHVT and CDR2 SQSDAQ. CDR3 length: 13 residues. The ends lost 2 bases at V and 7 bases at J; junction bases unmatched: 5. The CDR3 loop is CASSLILQGEQYF. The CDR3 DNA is TGTGCCAGCAGCTTAATACTACAGGGGGAGCAGTACTTC.

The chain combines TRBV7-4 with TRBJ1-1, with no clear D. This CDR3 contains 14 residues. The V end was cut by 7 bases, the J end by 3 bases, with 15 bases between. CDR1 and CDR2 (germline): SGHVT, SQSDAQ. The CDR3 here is CASTYRPVDTEAFF. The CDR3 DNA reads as TGTGCCAGCACCTACCGACCAGTCGACACTGAAGCTTTCTTT.

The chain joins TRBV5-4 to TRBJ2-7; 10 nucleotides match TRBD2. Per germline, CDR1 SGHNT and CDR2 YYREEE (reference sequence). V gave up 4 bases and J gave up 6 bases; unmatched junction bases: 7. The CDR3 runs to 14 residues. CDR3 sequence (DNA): TGTGCCAGCAGCGGTAGCGGGGGGCTAGGCGAGCAGTACTTC. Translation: CASSGSGGLGEQYF. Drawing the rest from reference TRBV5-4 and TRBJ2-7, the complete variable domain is ETGVTQSPTHLIKTRGQQVTLRCSSQSGHNTVSWYQQALGQGPQFIFQYYREEENGRGNFPPRFSGLQFPNYSSELNVNALELDDSALYLCASSGSGGLGEQYFGPGTRLTVT.

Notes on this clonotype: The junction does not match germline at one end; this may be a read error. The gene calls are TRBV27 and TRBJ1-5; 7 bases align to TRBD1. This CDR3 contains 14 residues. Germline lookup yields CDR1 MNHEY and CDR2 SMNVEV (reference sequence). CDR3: CASSLGGGTQPPHF. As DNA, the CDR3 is TGTGCCAGCAGTTTGGGAGGGGGCACTCAGCCCCCGCATTTT.

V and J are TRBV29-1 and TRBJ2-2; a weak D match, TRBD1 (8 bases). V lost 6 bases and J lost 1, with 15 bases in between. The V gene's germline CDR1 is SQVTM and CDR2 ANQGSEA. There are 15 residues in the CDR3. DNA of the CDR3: TGCAGCGTGGGGAGGGGGACAGGGAACACCGGGGAGCTGTTTTTT. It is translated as CSVGRGTGNTGELFF.

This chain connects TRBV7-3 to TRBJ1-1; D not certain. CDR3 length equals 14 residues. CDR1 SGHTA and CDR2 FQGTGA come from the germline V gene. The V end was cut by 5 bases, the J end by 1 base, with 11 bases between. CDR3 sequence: CASSRLARNTEAFF. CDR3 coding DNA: TGTGCCAGCAGCCGTCTAGCAAGGAACACTGAAGCTTTCTTT.

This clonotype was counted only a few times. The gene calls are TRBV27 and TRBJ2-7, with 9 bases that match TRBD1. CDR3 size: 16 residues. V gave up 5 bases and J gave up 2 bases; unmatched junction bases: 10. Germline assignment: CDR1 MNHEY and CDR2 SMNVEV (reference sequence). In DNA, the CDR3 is TGTGCCAGCAGTCTCCGACGGACAGGGGAAACCTACGAGCAGTACTTC. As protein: CASSLRRTGETYEQYF.

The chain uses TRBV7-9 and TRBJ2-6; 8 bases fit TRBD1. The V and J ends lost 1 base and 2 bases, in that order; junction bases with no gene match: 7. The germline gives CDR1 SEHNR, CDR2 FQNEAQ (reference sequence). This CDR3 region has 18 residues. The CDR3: CASSLGGQVKTGANVLTF. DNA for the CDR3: TGTGCCAGCAGCTTAGGGGGACAGGTGAAAACTGGGGCCAACGTCCTGACTTTC.

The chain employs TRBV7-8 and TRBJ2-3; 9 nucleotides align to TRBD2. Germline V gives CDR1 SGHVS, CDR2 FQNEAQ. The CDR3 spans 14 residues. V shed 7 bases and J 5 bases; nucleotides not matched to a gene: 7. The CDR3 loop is CASIAGGLLDTQYF. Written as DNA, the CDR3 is TGTGCCAGCATTGCGGGGGGGCTCTTAGATACGCAGTATTTT. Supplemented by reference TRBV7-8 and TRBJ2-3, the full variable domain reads GAGVSQSPRYKVAKRGQDVALRCDPISGHVSLFWYQQALGQGPEFLTYFQNEAQLDKSGLPSDRFFAERPEGSVSTLKIQRTQQEDSAVYLCASIAGGLLDTQYFGPGTRLTVL.

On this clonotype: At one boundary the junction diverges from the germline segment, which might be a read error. CDR3 sequence: CASSQVGSADIGIDQPQHF. The CDR3 nucleotides read TGTGCCAGCAGCCAAGTTGGGAGTGCGGACATCGGAATAGATCAGCCCCAGCATTTT. This chain links TRBV4-1 with TRBJ1-5; tentative D call: TRBD1 (5 bases). The length of the CDR3 is 19 residues. Germline V lookup: CDR1 MGHRA, CDR2 YSYEKL.

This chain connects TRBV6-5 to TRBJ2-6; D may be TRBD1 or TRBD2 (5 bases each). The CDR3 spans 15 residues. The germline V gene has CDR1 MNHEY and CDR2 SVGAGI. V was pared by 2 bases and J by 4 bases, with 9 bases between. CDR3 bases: TGTGCCAGCAGTTACGGGGGAACCGGGGCCAACGTCCTGACTTTC. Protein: CASSYGGTGANVLTF.

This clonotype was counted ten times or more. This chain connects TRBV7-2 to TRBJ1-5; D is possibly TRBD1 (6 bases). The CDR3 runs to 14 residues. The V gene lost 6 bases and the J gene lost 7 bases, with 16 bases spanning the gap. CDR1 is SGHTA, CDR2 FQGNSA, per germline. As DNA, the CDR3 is TGTGCCAGCAGTTCCCGAGGGGGGGGGCAGCCCCAGCATTTT. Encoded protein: CASSSRGGGQPQHF.

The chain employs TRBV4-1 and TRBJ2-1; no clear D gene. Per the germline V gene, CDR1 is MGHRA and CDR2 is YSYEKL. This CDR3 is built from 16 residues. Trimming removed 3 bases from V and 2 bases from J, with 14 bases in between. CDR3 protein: CASSQRRPPAYNEQFF. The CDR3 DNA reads TGCGCCAGCAGCCAGCGGAGACCCCCGGCCTACAATGAGCAGTTCTTC.

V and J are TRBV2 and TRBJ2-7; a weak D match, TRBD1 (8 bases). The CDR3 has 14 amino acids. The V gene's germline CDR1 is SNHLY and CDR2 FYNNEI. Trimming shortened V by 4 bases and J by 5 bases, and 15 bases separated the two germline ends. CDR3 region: CASSATGEGDEQYF. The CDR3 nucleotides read TGTGCCAGCAGTGCGACAGGGGAGGGGGACGAGCAGTACTTC.

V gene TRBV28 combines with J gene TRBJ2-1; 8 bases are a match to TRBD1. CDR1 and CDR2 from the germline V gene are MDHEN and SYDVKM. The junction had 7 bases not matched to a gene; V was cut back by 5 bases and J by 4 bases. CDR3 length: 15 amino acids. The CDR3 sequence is CASSAAGTGYNEQFF. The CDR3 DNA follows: TGTGCCAGCAGTGCCGCCGGGACAGGTTACAATGAGCAGTTCTTC. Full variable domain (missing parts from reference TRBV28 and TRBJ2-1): DVKVTQSSRYLVKRTGEKVFLECVQDMDHENMFWYRQDPGLGLRLIYFSYDVKMKEKGDIPEGYSVSREKKERFSLILESASTNQTSMYLCASSAAGTGYNEQFFGPGTRLTVL.

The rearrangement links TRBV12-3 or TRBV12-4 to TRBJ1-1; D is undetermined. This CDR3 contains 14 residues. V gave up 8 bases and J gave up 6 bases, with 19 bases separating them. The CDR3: CASSPARQFAEAFF. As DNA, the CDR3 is TGTGCCAGCTCTCCCGCCCGCCAGTTCGCTGAAGCTTTCTTT.

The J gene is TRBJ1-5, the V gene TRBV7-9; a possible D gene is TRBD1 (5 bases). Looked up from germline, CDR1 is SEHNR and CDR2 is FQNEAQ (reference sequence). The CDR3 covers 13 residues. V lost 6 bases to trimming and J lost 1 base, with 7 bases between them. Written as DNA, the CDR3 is TGTGCCAGCAGTCAGGGAAGCAATCAGCCCCAGCATTTT. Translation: CASSQGSNQPQHF.

Here the CDR3 reads CASSIAGDYNEQFF. CDR3 DNA: TGTGCCAGCAGCATAGCGGGAGACTACAATGAGCAGTTCTTC. The V gene is TRBV27, the J gene TRBJ2-1, with 9 bases fitting TRBD2. CDR1 is MNHEY, CDR2 SMNVEV, per germline (reference sequence). Trimming took 6 bases from V and 3 from J; bases not matched to a gene: 3. The CDR3 runs to 14 residues.

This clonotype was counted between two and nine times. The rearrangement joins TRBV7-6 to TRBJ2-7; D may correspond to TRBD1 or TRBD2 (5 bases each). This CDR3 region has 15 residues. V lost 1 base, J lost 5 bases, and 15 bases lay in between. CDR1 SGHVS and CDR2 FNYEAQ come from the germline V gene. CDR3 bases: TGTGCCAGCAGCTTAGTAGAGGGTGGGGCGAACGAGCAGTACTTC. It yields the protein CASSLVEGGANEQYF.

The CDR3, as DNA: TGTGCCAGCAGCCAGAGCGGGAGGGACTACAATGAGCAGTTCTTC. Protein product: CASSQSGRDYNEQFF. The V and J genes are TRBV7-9 and TRBJ2-1, with 10 bases matching TRBD2. The V and J ends lost 5 bases and 3 bases, in that order; junction bases with no gene match: 4. The germline V gene has CDR1 SEHNR and CDR2 FQNEAQ (reference sequence). The CDR3 has 15 residues.

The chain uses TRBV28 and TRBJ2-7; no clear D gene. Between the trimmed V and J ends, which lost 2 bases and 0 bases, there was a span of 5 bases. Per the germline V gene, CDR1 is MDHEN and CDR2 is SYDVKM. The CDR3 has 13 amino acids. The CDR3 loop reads CASSLSRSYEQYF. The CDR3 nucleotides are TGTGCCAGCAGTTTAAGTCGCTCCTACGAGCAGTACTTC.

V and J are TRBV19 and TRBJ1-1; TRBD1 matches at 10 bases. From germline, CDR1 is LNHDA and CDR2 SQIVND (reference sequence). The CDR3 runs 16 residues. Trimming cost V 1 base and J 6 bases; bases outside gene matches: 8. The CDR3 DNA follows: TGTGCCAGTAGTATAGGCCCGGGACAGGGGATTGCTGAAGCTTTCTTT. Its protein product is CASSIGPGQGIAEAFF.

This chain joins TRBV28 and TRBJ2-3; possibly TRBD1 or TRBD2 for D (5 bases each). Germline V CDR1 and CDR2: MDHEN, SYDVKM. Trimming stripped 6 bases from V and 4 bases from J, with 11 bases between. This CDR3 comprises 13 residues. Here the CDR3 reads CASREGRADTQYF. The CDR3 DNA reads TGTGCCAGCAGAGAGGGGCGCGCAGATACGCAGTATTTT. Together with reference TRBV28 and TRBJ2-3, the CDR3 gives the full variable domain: DVKVTQSSRYLVKRTGEKVFLECVQDMDHENMFWYRQDPGLGLRLIYFSYDVKMKEKGDIPEGYSVSREKKERFSLILESASTNQTSMYLCASREGRADTQYFGPGTRLTVL.

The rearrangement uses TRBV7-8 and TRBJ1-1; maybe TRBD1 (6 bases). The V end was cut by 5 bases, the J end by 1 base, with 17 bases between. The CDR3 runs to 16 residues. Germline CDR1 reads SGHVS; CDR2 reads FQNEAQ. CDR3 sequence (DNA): TGTGCCAGCAGCCCGTTGTGGTACAGGGAGAACACTGAAGCTTTCTTT. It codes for CASSPLWYRENTEAFF.